The clone carrying this T cell receptor (beta chain) was seen many times. Its specificity is not known. This CDR3 has 17 amino acids. The junction had 10 bases not matched to a gene; V was cut back by 5 bases and J by 8 bases. Germline V gene lookup returns CDR1 MNHEY and CDR2 SVGAGI. This sample is part of a study of T cells in Graves' hyperthyroidism and ophthalmopathy. Study-level points and caveats: Clonotypes that were expanded in thyroid above 0.001 mostly appeared in blood too.

Patients were aged 18 to 65, had disease duration under 2 months, and had newly diagnosed hyperthyroidism. RNA transcripts yielded amplified TCR beta CDR3 regions. Initially, a first-round RT-PCR of the TCR CDR3 employed the HTBI primer set. TCRdb redid the calling of the multiplex PCR reads with MiXCR, one entry per CDR3 protein. This table holds approximately 590,000 distinct CDR3 sequences, around a sixth found once. V usage is TRBV6-5 and J usage is TRBJ2-1; 15 bases are shared with TRBD2. The receptor was derived from a woman in her thirties with Graves' hyperthyroidism. The sequencing sample was made of blood. The CDR3 bases are TGTGCCAGCAGTCGCGGACTAGCGGGAGGGCCAAGCCATGAGCAGTTCTTC. Translating it yields CASSRGLAGGPSHEQFF.